This entry concerns a single T cell receptor (beta chain). Antigen specificity is unknown. The data were taken from a study of STAT5B mutations in CD4+ large granular lymphocyte leukemia. Study results and caveats: Top patient clones used TRBV06 genes more often: 8/27 versus 2/35 in controls.

The ends lost 4 bases at V and 5 bases at J; junction bases unmatched: 7. Germline V gives CDR1 SGHNT, CDR2 YYREEE (reference sequence). This CDR3 comprises 15 residues. Measured with immunoSEQ multiplex PCR; TCRdb has only the in-frame clones, and not every one. The sample has 30,000 or so clones, around four fifths seen once; the top ten hold about 4.6%. The rearrangement uses TRBV5-4 and TRBJ2-1; TRBD2 matches at 9 bases. This receptor was obtained from a human donor in good health. Sequenced sample: CD4+ T cells from blood buffy coats. The CDR3 region has the DNA TGTGCCAGCAGCGCCAAGCGGGGGGTTAACAATGAGCAGTTCTTC. Translation gives CASSAKRGVNNEQFF.